This TCR beta chain was captured in a study of PD-L1 blockade in urothelial cancer. For the study at large: About 90% of the 29 patients were males with bladder-origin urothelial cancer. After treatment start, blood was analyzed at 3 weeks (second dose) and at 6 weeks.

Specified time point: peripheral blood 6 weeks after treatment start. Synthetic spike-ins, TCR analog templates, were added into each PCR. Assay used: immunoSEQ multiplex PCR; TCRdb lists only in-frame clones, some missing. The table records about 91,000 clones, approximately 87% of them present only once. Germline V gene sequence: CDR1 SGDLS, CDR2 YYNGEE. This CDR3 contains 13 residues. Trimming cost V 4 bases and J 3 bases, with 11 bases left between them. This chain connects TRBV9 to TRBJ2-7; D might be TRBD1 (5 bases). This TCR was recovered from a man between 65 and 79 years old with urothelial cancer. Specimen: PBMCs, collected around atezolizumab (anti-PD-L1) treatment. CDR3 loop: CASSLRQNYEQYF. The CDR3 DNA reads TGTGCCAGCAGCTTAAGACAGAACTACGAGCAGTACTTC.